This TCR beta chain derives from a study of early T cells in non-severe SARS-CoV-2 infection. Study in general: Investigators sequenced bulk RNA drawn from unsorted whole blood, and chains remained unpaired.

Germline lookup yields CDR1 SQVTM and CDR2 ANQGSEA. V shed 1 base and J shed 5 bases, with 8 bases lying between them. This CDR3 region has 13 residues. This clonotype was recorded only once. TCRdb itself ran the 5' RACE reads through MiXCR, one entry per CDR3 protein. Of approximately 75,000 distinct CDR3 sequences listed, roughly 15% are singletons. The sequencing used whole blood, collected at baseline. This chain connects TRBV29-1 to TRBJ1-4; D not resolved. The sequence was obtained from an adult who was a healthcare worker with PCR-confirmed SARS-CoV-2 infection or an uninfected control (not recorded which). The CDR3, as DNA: TGCAGCGTTGAAGGGGAGTCGAATGAAAAACTGTTTTTT. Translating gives CSVEGESNEKLFF.